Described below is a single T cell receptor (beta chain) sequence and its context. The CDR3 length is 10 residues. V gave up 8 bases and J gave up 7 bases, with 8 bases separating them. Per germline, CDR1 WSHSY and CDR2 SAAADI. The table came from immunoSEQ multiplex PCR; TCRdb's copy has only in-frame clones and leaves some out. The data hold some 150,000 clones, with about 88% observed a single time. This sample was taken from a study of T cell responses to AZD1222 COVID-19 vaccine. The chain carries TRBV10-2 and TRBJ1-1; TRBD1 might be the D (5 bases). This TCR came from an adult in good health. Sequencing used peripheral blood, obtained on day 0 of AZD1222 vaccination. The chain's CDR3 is CASGDYEAFF. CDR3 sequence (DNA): TGCGCCAGCGGGGACTATGAAGCTTTCTTT.